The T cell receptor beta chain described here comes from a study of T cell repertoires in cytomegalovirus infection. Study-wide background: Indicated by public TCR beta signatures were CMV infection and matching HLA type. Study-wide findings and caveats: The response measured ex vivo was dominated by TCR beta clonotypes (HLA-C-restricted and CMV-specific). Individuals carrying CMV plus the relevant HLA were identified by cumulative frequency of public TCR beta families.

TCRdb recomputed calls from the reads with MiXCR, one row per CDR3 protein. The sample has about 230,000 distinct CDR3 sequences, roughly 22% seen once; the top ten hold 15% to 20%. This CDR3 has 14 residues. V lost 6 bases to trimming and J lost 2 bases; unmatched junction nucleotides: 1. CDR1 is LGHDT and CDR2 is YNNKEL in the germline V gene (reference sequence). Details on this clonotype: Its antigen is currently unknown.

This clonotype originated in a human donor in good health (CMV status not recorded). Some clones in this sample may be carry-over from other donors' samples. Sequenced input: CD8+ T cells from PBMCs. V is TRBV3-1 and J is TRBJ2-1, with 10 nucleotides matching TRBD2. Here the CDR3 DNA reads TGTGCCAGCAGAGCGGGGGGGACCTACAATGAGCAGTTCTTC. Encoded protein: CASRAGGTYNEQFF.